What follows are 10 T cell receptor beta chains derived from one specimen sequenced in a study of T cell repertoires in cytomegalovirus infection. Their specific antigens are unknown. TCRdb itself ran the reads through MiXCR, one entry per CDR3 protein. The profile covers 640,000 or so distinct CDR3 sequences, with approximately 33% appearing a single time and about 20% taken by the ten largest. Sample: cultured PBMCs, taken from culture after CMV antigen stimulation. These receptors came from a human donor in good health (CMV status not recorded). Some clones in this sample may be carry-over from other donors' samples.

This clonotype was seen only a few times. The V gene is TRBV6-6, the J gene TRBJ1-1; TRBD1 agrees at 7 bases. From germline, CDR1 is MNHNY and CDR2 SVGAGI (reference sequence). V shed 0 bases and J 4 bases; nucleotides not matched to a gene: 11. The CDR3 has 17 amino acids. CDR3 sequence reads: CASSYSSPRGEITEAFF. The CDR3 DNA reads TGTGCCAGCAGTTACTCTTCCCCCAGGGGGGAAATCACTGAAGCTTTCTTT.

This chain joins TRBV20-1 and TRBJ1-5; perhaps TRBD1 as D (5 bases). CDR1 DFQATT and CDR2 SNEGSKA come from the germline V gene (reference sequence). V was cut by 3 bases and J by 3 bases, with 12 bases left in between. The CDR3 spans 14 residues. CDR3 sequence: CSASAGHHNQPQHF. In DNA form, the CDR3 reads TGCAGTGCTAGCGCAGGACACCACAATCAGCCCCAGCATTTT.

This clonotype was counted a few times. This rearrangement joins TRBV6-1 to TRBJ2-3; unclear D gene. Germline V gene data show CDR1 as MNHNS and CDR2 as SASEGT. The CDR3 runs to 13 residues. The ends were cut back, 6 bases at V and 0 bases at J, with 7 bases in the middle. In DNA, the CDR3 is TGTGCCAGCAGGACCTCTAGCACAGATACGCAGTATTTT. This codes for CASRTSSTDTQYF.

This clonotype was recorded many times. CDR3 residues: CASSFLGQDIQNIQYF. The CDR3 coding sequence is TGTGCCAGCAGCTTCCTAGGACAGGACATTCAAAACATTCAGTACTTC. The rearrangement uses TRBV7-2 and TRBJ2-4, with TRBD1 matching over 7 bases. This CDR3 has 16 residues. The J segment lost 5 bases and the V segment lost 3 bases, leaving 10 bases of the junction unmatched. Germline-derived CDR1 and CDR2 are SGHTA and FQGNSA.

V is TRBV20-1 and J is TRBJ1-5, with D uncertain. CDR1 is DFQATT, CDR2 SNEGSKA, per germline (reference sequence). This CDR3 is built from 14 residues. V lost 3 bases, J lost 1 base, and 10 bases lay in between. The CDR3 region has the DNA TGCAGTGCTAGGGGCCGACTGAGCAATCAGCCCCAGCATTTT. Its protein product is CSARGRLSNQPQHF.

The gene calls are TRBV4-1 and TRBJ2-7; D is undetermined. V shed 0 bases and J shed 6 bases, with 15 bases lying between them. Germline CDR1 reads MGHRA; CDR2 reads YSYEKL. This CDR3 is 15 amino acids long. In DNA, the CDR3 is TGCGCCAGCAGCCAAGAAGTTCTTGACCCGCGCGAGCAGTACTTC. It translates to CASSQEVLDPREQYF.

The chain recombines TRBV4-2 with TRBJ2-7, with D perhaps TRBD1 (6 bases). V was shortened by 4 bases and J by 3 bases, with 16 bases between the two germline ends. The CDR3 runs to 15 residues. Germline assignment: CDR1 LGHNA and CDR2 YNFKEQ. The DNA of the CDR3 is TGTGCCAGCAGCCCCCCGACAGGCACGGGCTACGAGCAGTACTTC. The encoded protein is CASSPPTGTGYEQYF.

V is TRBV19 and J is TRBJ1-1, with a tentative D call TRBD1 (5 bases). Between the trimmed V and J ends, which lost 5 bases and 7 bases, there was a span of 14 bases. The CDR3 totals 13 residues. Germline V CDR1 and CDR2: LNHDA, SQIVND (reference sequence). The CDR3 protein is CASSPGTADEAFF. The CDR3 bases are TGTGCCAGTAGTCCTGGGACCGCAGATGAAGCTTTCTTT.

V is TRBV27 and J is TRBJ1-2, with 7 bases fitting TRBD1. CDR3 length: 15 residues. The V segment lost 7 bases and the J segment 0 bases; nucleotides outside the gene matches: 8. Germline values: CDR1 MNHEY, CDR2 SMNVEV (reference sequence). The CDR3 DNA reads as TGTGCCAGCACCCTGAGAGGGGGCGCTAACTATGGCTACACCTTC. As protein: CASTLRGGANYGYTF.

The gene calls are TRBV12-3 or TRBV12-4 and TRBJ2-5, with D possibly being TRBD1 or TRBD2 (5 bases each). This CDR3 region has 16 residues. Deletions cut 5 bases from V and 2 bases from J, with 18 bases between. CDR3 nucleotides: TGTGCCAGCAGTCATCCCTCCCCCGGGGCTCAAGAGACCCAGTACTTC. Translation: CASSHPSPGAQETQYF.